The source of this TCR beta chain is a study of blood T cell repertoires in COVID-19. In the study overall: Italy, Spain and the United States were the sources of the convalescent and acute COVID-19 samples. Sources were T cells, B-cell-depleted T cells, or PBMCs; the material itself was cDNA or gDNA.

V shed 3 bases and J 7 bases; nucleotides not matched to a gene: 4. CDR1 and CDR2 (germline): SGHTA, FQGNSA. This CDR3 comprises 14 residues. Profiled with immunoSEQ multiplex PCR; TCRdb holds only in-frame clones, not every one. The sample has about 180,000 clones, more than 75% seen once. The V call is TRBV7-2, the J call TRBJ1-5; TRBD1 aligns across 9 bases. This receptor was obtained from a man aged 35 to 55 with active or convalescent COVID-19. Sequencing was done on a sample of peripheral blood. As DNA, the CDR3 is TGTGCCAGCAGCTTTACAGGGGGCCGGCAGCCCCAGCATTTT. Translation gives CASSFTGGRQPQHF.